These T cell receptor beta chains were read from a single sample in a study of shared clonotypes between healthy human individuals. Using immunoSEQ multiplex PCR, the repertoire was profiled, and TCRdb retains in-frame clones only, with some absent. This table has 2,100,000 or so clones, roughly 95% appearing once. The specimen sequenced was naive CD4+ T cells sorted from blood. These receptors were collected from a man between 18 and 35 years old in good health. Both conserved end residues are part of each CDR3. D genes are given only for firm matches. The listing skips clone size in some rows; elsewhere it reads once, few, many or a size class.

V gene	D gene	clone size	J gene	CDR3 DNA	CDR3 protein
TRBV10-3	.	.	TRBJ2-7	TGTGCCATCAGTGAGTCAGGAGGGGGTGCCCCCTACGAGCAGTACTTC	CAISESGGGAPYEQYF
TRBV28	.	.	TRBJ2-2	TGTGCCAGCAGTTCCGCCGGGACATTAAACACCGGGGAGCTGTTTTTT	CASSSAGTLNTGELFF
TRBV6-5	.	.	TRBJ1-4	TGTGCCAGCAGTTACTCCGAGGGCTCTAATGAAAAACTGTTTTTT	CASSYSEGSNEKLFF
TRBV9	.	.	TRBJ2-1	TGTGCCAGCAGCGTAGGCGGGACGCAACACGAGCAGTTCTTC	CASSVGGTQHEQFF
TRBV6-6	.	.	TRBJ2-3	TGTGCCAGCTACAGAGGGAGCACAGATACGCAGTATTTT	CASYRGSTDTQYF
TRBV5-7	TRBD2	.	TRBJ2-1	TGTGCCAGCACCCTGCCTGGACTAGCGGGAGTGGATGAGCAGTTCTTC	CASTLPGLAGVDEQFF
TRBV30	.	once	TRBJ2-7	TGTGCCTGGAGTGTGTTACTAGGGGGTTCCGAGCAGTACTTC	CAWSVLLGGSEQYF
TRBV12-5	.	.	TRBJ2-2	TGTGCTAGCCAACCAGGGGTTGACACCGGGGAGCTGTTTTTT	CASQPGVDTGELFF
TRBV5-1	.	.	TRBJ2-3	TGCGCCAGCAGCTTGGCCTCGTCAGTCACAGATACGCAGTATTTT	CASSLASSVTDTQYF
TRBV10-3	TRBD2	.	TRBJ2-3	TGTGCGGCGGGGGAGTTGGATACGCAGTATTTT	CAAGELDTQYF
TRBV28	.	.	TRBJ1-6	TGTGCCAGCAGTTTAAGGGACTATAATTCACCCCTCCACTTT	CASSLRDYNSPLHF
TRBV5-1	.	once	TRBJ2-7	TGCGCCAGCAGCTTAGGGACGCTAGCCTACGAGCAGTACTTC	CASSLGTLAYEQYF
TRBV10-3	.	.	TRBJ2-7	TGTGCCATCAGTGAGTCTGGCCCACCGAGCTTCTACGAGCAGTACTTC	CAISESGPPSFYEQYF
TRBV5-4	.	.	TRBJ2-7	TGTGCCAGCAGCTCTCAGGGATTGGGGGAGCAGTACTTC	CASSSQGLGEQYF
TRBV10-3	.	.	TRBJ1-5	TGTGCCATCATACACATGGTAAGCAATCAGCCCCAGCATTTT	CAIIHMVSNQPQHF
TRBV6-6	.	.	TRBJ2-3	TGTGCCAGCAGTTACATCATCGCAGATACGCAGTATTTT	CASSYIIADTQYF
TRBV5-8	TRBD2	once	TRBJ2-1	TGTGCCAGCAGCTTGGAACTAGCGGGCTACAATGAGCAGTTCTTC	CASSLELAGYNEQFF
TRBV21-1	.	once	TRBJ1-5	TGTGCCAGCAGCAAAGCGGGCGGTTGGGCCCAGCATTTT	CASSKAGGWAQHF
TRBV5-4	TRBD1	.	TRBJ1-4	TGTGCCAGCAGCTTGGAAGGACAGGGGGCTTTAAGGGAAAAACTGTTTTTT	CASSLEGQGALREKLFF
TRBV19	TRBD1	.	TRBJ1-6	TGTGCCACCACCAGGGGACAGGGGTCACCCCTCCACTTT	CATTRGQGSPLHF
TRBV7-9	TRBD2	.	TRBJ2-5	TGTGCCAGCAGATACGCGGCGGGAGACCAAGAGACCCAGTACTTC	CASRYAAGDQETQYF
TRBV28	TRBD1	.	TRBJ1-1	TGTGCCAGCAGTTCGGGACAGCGACTACTCATGAACACTGAAGCTTTCTTT	CASSSGQRLLMNTEAFF
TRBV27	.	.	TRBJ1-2	TGTGCCAGCAGTTTATCCGGACAGTATGGCTACACCTTC	CASSLSGQYGYTF
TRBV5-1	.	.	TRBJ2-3	TGCGCCAGCAGTCAGATCAGCACAGATACGCAGTATTTT	CASSQISTDTQYF
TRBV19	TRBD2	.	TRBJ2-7	TGTGCCACCAGAGGGACTAGCGCCTCCTACGAGCAGTACTTC	CATRGTSASYEQYF
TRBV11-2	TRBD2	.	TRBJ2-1	TGTGCCAGCAGCTTAGGGGCTAGCGGGAAGAACAATGAGCAGTTCTTC	CASSLGASGKNNEQFF
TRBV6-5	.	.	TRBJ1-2	TGTGCCAGCAGTAGGGGCGGGGGCGCTAACTATGGCTACACCTTC	CASSRGGGANYGYTF
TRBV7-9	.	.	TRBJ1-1	TGTGCCAGCAGCCCATTTGACAGTGGAACTGAAGCTTTCTTT	CASSPFDSGTEAFF
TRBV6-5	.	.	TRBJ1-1	TGTGCCAGCAGTGACGGACAGTTGAACACTGAAGCTTTCTTT	CASSDGQLNTEAFF
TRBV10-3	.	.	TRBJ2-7	TGTGCCATCAGTGAGTCGCGAGGAAAAAGCTACGAGCAGTACTTC	CAISESRGKSYEQYF
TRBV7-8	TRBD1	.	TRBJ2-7	TGTGCCAGCGGCTCAGGGGGTACCTACGAGCAGTACTTC	CASGSGGTYEQYF
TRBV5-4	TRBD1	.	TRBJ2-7	TGTGCCAGCAGCTGGGACAGGGCTTCCGAGCAGTACTTC	CASSWDRASEQYF
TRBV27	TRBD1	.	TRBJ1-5	TGTGCCAGCAGTACCCGGACAGGGGACAATCAGCCCCAGCATTTT	CASSTRTGDNQPQHF
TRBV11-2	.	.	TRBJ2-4	TGTGCCAGCAGCTTGATTGGGGTCAGGGCCCTAGCCAAAAACATTCAGTACTTC	CASSLIGVRALAKNIQYF
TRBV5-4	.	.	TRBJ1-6	TGTGCCAGCAGCTCCGATAATTCACCCCTCCACTTT	CASSSDNSPLHF
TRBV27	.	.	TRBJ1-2	TGTGCCAGCAGTTTATCCGGGACTAACTATGGCTACACCTTC	CASSLSGTNYGYTF
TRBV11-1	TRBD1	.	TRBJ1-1	TGTGCCAGCAGCTTACAGGGGGCAGGGACTGAAGCTTTCTTT	CASSLQGAGTEAFF
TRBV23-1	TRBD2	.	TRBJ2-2	TGCGCCAGCAGCCATCGCCCGGGACTAGCGTTCCCCGGGGAGCTGTTTTTT	CASSHRPGLAFPGELFF
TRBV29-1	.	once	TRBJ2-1	TGCAGCGACCGGATTCGGGGGCAGTTCTTC	CSDRIRGQFF
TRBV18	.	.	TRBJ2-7	TGTGCCAGCTCACTAGGGCCACCCCAGGGTCACGAGCAGTACTTC	CASSLGPPQGHEQYF
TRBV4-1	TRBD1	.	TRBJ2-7	TGCGCCAGCAGCCAAGTTGGTGGACAGGGGATAACCTACGAGCAGTACTTC	CASSQVGGQGITYEQYF
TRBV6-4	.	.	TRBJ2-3	TGTGCCAGCAGTGTCGGACCACACACAGATACGCAGTATTTT	CASSVGPHTDTQYF
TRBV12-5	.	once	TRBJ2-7	TGTGCTAGTGGCCCGATCTGGCTTGGCCACTTC	CASGPIWLGHF
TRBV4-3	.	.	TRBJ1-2	TGCGCCAGCAGCCAAGACCGCCATTGGGGGAACTATGGCTACACCTTC	CASSQDRHWGNYGYTF
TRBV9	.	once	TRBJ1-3	TGTGCCAGCAGCGTAGCTCTCTCTGGAAACACCATATATTTT	CASSVALSGNTIYF